Following are 15 T cell receptor beta chains from one sample sequenced in a study of PD-L1 blockade in urothelial cancer. TCRdb's table, derived via immunoSEQ multiplex PCR, lists solely in-frame clones and lacks some. The sample has approximately 70,000 clones; less than 90% are singletons. This specimen was PBMCs, taken around atezolizumab (anti-PD-L1) treatment. The receptor source for this set is a man between 60 and 75 years old with urothelial cancer.

The chain is built from TRBV30 and TRBJ1-1, with no clear D. Between the trimmed V and J ends, which lost 6 bases and 1 base, there was a span of 15 bases. CDR3 size: 14 residues. Looked up from germline, CDR1 is GTSNPN and CDR2 is SVGIG (reference sequence). The CDR3 bases are TGTGCCTGCCACAAGAGGTCCGGGAACACTGAAGCTTTCTTT. Translating gives CACHKRSGNTEAFF. The full variable domain, its missing parts supplied by reference TRBV30 and TRBJ1-1, is SQTIHQWPATLVQPVGSPLSLECTVEGTSNPNLYWYRQAAGRGLQLLFYSVGIGQISSEVPQNLSASRPQDRQFILSSKKLLLSDSGFYLCACHKRSGNTEAFFGQGTRLTVV.

This clone was picked up one time. The chain has TRBV10-2 and TRBJ1-1; D gene ambiguous. V gave up 5 bases and J gave up 4 bases, with 11 bases separating them. Germline V gene lookup returns CDR1 WSHSY and CDR2 SAAADI. There are 13 residues in the CDR3. The CDR3 sequence is CASSPGGGTEAFF. Here the CDR3 DNA reads TGCGCCAGCAGTCCTGGCGGAGGCACTGAAGCTTTCTTT.

The rearrangement links TRBV5-4 to TRBJ1-6; TRBD1 might be the D (6 bases). The CDR3 is 17 residues long. Trimming took off 4 bases at V and 0 bases at J, with 14 bases between the two ends. Germline values: CDR1 SGHNT, CDR2 YYREEE (reference sequence). CDR3 region: CASSAGALSSYNSPLHF. DNA of the CDR3: TGTGCCAGCAGCGCAGGGGCGTTGAGCTCCTATAATTCACCCCTCCACTTT. The full variable domain, in which reference TRBV5-4 and TRBJ1-6 provide the parts outside the CDR3, is ETGVTQSPTHLIKTRGQQVTLRCSSQSGHNTVSWYQQALGQGPQFIFQYYREEENGRGNFPPRFSGLQFPNYSSELNVNALELDDSALYLCASSAGALSSYNSPLHFGNGTRLTVT.

The chain combines TRBV13 with TRBJ2-1; possible D gene TRBD2, 6 bases. The CDR3 has 14 residues. Trimming stripped 2 bases from V and 2 bases from J, with 7 bases between. CDR1 is PRHDT, CDR2 FYEKMQ, per germline (reference sequence). The CDR3 sequence: CASSLWTTYNEQFF. CDR3 nucleotide sequence: TGTGCCAGCAGCTTATGGACTACCTACAATGAGCAGTTCTTC.

The chain links TRBV27 to TRBJ2-2; the D gene is possibly TRBD1 (6 bases). Between the trimmed V and J ends, which lost 5 bases and 4 bases, there was a span of 11 bases. Germline-derived CDR1 and CDR2 are MNHEY and SMNVEV (reference sequence). CDR3 size: 14 residues. This CDR3 reads CASSPRTVTGELFF. CDR3 nucleotides: TGTGCCAGCAGTCCTCGGACAGTCACCGGGGAGCTGTTTTTT.

The rearrangement uses TRBV27 and TRBJ2-7, with 8 nucleotides matching TRBD1. The CDR3 runs 12 residues. The V gene's germline CDR1 is MNHEY and CDR2 SMNVEV (reference sequence). The trim removed 3 bases at V and 7 bases at J, leaving 2 bases unmatched. The CDR3 DNA reads as TGTGCCAGCAGTTTTACAGGGGGTGAGCAGTACTTC. It codes for CASSFTGGEQYF.

The rearrangement links TRBV5-4 to TRBJ1-1; 9 nucleotides match TRBD1. The germline CDR1 and CDR2 sequences are SGHNT and YYREEE (reference sequence). The CDR3 runs to 16 residues. V shed 4 bases, J shed 4 bases, and the junction held 11 bases outside the gene matches. The CDR3 spells CASSPGQGILGTEAFF. CDR3 DNA: TGTGCCAGCAGCCCGGGACAGGGTATTTTAGGCACTGAAGCTTTCTTT.

The chain couples TRBV27 to TRBJ2-5, with a tentative D call TRBD2 (5 bases). Germline lookup yields CDR1 MNHEY and CDR2 SMNVEV (reference sequence). The CDR3 covers 14 residues. V lost 8 bases to trimming and J lost 2 bases, with 15 bases between them. The CDR3 nucleotides read TGTGCCAGCGCTCAGGCGGGTGTTCAAGAGACCCAGTACTTC. Its protein is CASAQAGVQETQYF.

The V and J genes are TRBV5-6 and TRBJ2-1; D possibly corresponds to TRBD2 (6 bases). V shed 1 base and J shed 15 bases, with 14 bases lying between them. In germline, CDR1 is SGHDT, CDR2 YYEEEE. The CDR3 covers 12 residues. CDR3 loop: CASSLRRAGPFF. CDR3 coding DNA: TGTGCCAGCAGCTTGAGGAGGGCAGGGCCGTTCTTC.

The chain combines TRBV19 with TRBJ1-4; 8 nucleotides agree with TRBD1. The germline CDR1 and CDR2 sequences are LNHDA and SQIVND (reference sequence). This CDR3 is 14 amino acids long. After removal of 6 bases from V and 5 bases from J, the junction contained 5 bases not matched to a gene. This CDR3 is CASRPTGVNEKLFF. DNA for the CDR3: TGTGCCAGTAGACCGACAGGGGTCAATGAAAAACTGTTTTTT.

The rearrangement uses TRBV19 and TRBJ2-3; a possible D gene is TRBD2 (6 bases). CDR3 length: 14 residues. Germline CDR1 LNHDA, CDR2 SQIVND (reference sequence). Trimming removed 6 bases from V and 6 bases from J, with 16 bases in between. The CDR3 protein is CASRPPTRLDTQYF. The CDR3, as DNA: TGTGCCAGTAGACCCCCGACTAGATTGGATACGCAGTATTTT.

With respect to this clone: The junction differs from germline at one of its ends, possibly a read error. The V gene is TRBV2, the J gene TRBJ1-4; tentative D call: TRBD1 (5 bases). The CDR3 totals 13 residues. Germline CDR1 reads SNHLY; CDR2 reads FYNNEI. The CDR3 here is CASIEGTGEKLFF. The DNA of the CDR3 is TGTGCCAGCATTGAAGGGACGGGAGAAAAACTGTTTTTT.

This clone was seen more than once but under ten times. This chain uses TRBV9 with TRBJ1-6, with D uncertain. The CDR3 runs to 15 residues. Looked up from germline, CDR1 is SGDLS and CDR2 is YYNGEE. The germline V and J ends were trimmed by 4 bases and 7 bases, with 15 bases remaining between them. The CDR3: CASSPPQSENSPLHF. CDR3 nucleotides: TGTGCCAGCAGCCCGCCGCAGTCGGAGAATTCACCCCTCCACTTT. The full variable domain, rest sourced from reference TRBV9 and TRBJ1-6, is DSGVTQTPKHLITATGQRVTLRCSPRSGDLSVYWYQQSLDQGLQFLIQYYNGEERAKGNILERFSAQQFPDLHSELNLSSLELGDSALYFCASSPPQSENSPLHFGNGTRLTVT.

This CDR3 is CASKSWTSNNEQFF. The CDR3 DNA reads TGTGCCAGTAAGTCCTGGACTAGCAACAATGAGCAGTTCTTC. The chain recombines TRBV19 with TRBJ2-1; 8 positions match TRBD2. The CDR3 consists of 14 residues. J was trimmed by 5 bases and V by 7 bases; bases with no gene match: 7. Germline V gene data show CDR1 as LNHDA and CDR2 as SQIVND (reference sequence).

This rearrangement joins TRBV6-5 to TRBJ2-3, with TRBD2 as a possible D gene (6 bases). CDR1 is MNHEY, CDR2 SVGAGI, per germline. Trimming left V 6 bases short and J 4 bases short, with 11 bases between. The CDR3 covers 13 residues. The CDR3 sequence is CASSQEGPDTQYF. CDR3 DNA sequence: TGTGCCAGCAGCCAGGAGGGGCCAGATACGCAGTATTTT.